These 20 T cell receptor beta chains share one sample of origin, sequenced in a study of blood T cell repertoires in COVID-19. The data were produced by immunoSEQ multiplex PCR, yet TCRdb's version contains in-frame clones alone and is incomplete. This sample has 200,000 to 250,000 clones, with roughly nine tenths found just once. The source material was peripheral blood. Every receptor here comes from a man between 40 and 49 years old with active or convalescent COVID-19.

This clone appeared a single time. V gene TRBV5-5 combines with J gene TRBJ1-5; no definite D call. Trimming took 0 bases from V and 2 from J, leaving 24 bases between them. Germline lookup yields CDR1 SGHKS and CDR2 YYEKEE (reference sequence). This CDR3 spans 20 amino acids. Here the CDR3 DNA reads TGTGCCAGCAGCTTGGCCCTCACGGTCTTGGGAGCTGATGGCAATCAGCCCCAGCATTTT. This codes for CASSLALTVLGADGNQPQHF.

The chain is built from TRBV19 and TRBJ1-1; 7 bases align to TRBD1. This CDR3 spans 14 amino acids. The V gene end was trimmed by 5 bases and the J gene end by 0 bases; junction bases not matched to a gene: 3. Germline V lookup: CDR1 LNHDA, CDR2 SQIVND (reference sequence). The CDR3 bases are TGTGCCAGTAGTCTCGGACAGGTGAACACTGAAGCTTTCTTT. This encodes CASSLGQVNTEAFF.

The J gene is TRBJ1-4, the V gene TRBV9; a possible D gene is TRBD1 (5 bases). CDR1 is SGDLS and CDR2 is YYNGEE in the germline V gene. V lost 0 bases to trimming and J lost 2 bases, with 8 bases between them. This CDR3 is 15 amino acids long. The CDR3 DNA reads TGTGCCAGCAGCGTAGGGGGCGCTACTAATGAAAAACTGTTTTTT. This gives the protein CASSVGGATNEKLFF. The whole variable domain, filled in from reference TRBV9 and TRBJ1-4, reads DSGVTQTPKHLITATGQRVTLRCSPRSGDLSVYWYQQSLDQGLQFLIQYYNGEERAKGNILERFSAQQFPDLHSELNLSSLELGDSALYFCASSVGGATNEKLFFGSGTQLSVL.

This clone was recorded a few times. The CDR3 region has the DNA TGTGCCAGCAGTGAGGAACTAGCGGATCTTCAGACCCAGTACTTC. The encoded protein is CASSEELADLQTQYF. The V and J genes are TRBV2 and TRBJ2-5; 8 bases fit TRBD2. V gave up 3 bases and J gave up 6 bases; unmatched junction bases: 9. The germline gives CDR1 SNHLY, CDR2 FYNNEI. The CDR3 sequence is 15 residues long.

The chain recombines TRBV24-1 with TRBJ2-5, with D uncertain. CDR1 is KGHDR and CDR2 is SFDVKD in the germline V gene. V gave up 4 bases and J gave up 5 bases, with 16 bases separating them. CDR3 length: 15 residues. This CDR3 is CATSDSIWPRETQYF. CDR3 nucleotides: TGTGCCACCAGTGACTCCATATGGCCCCGTGAGACCCAGTACTTC.

This chain links TRBV27 with TRBJ2-7; TRBD2 matches at 9 bases. The CDR3 is 15 amino acids. Germline trimming cut 4 bases from V and 3 bases from J; bases unmatched to any gene: 7. Germline V gene sequence: CDR1 MNHEY, CDR2 SMNVEV (reference sequence). CDR3 sequence (DNA): TGTGCCAGCAGTTCAGAGCGGGGGGCTTACTACGAGCAGTACTTC. Protein: CASSSERGAYYEQYF.

The chain has TRBV7-2 and TRBJ2-2; 8 bases map to TRBD2. Germline V gene data show CDR1 as SGHTA and CDR2 as FQGNSA. The CDR3 contains 17 residues. The V gene end was trimmed by 3 bases and the J gene end by 5 bases; junction bases not matched to a gene: 11. The DNA for the CDR3 is TGTGCCAGCAGCTTCAATTATGGCGGGGGGCGGACCGGGGAGCTGTTTTTT. Its protein product is CASSFNYGGGRTGELFF.

The chain has TRBV11-1 and TRBJ2-1; 8 bases fit TRBD2. The V gene's germline CDR1 is SGHAT and CDR2 FQDESV (reference sequence). CDR3 length equals 15 residues. V was clipped by 5 bases and J by 7 bases; unmatched bases: 10. Here the CDR3 DNA reads TGTGCCAGCAGCCCCTCTGGACTAGCACGGAATGAGCAGTTCTTC. It codes for CASSPSGLARNEQFF.

The sample holds many counts of this clone. The rearrangement uses TRBV4-1 and TRBJ1-4, with 8 nucleotides matching TRBD1. This CDR3 region has 16 residues. CDR1 and CDR2 (germline): MGHRA, YSYEKL. After removal of 2 bases from V and 8 bases from J, the junction contained 10 bases not matched to a gene. The CDR3 DNA follows: TGCGCCAGCAGCCAACCCACCAGGGGGCTGAAAGAAAAACTGTTTTTT. Amino acids: CASSQPTRGLKEKLFF.

The V and J genes are TRBV27 and TRBJ2-4, with 16 positions matching TRBD2. Germline CDR1 MNHEY, CDR2 SMNVEV (reference sequence). V shed 4 bases, J shed 2 bases, and the junction held 5 bases outside the gene matches. This CDR3 is 18 amino acids long. CDR3 sequence reads: CASSSGLAGGPSKNIQYF. Here the CDR3 DNA reads TGTGCCAGCAGTTCGGGACTAGCGGGGGGGCCATCCAAAAACATTCAGTACTTC.

This clone was detected ten times or more. The genes are TRBV11-2 and TRBJ2-1; D perhaps matches TRBD1 (5 bases). Germline V gives CDR1 SGHAT, CDR2 FQNNGV. Deletions cut 6 bases from V and 2 bases from J, with 20 bases between. CDR3 size: 17 residues. The CDR3 loop reads CASRPTTGTRTYNEQFF. In nucleotides, the CDR3 is TGTGCCAGCAGACCTACCACAGGCACCCGAACCTACAATGAGCAGTTCTTC.

The sample holds one count of this clone. The rearrangement uses TRBV6-5 and TRBJ1-5, with TRBD1 identical over 8 bases. The CDR3 loop spans 14 amino acids. J was trimmed by 5 bases and V by 6 bases; bases with no gene match: 6. Per germline, CDR1 MNHEY and CDR2 SVGAGI. The CDR3, as DNA: TGTGCCAGCAGCCCAGGGGGCTCCCATCAGCCCCAGCATTTT. This codes for CASSPGGSHQPQHF.

This clone was seen only a few times. J is TRBJ2-1 and V is TRBV24-1; the D gene is possibly TRBD2 (5 bases). Germline CDR1 and CDR2: KGHDR and SFDVKD. V gave up 5 bases and J gave up 7 bases, with 11 bases separating them. The CDR3 has 13 amino acids. The CDR3 sequence: CATSVGIGNEQFF. Here the CDR3 DNA reads TGTGCCACCAGTGTCGGGATAGGGAATGAGCAGTTCTTC.

The V call is TRBV28, the J call TRBJ1-5; perhaps TRBD1 as D (5 bases). The CDR3 runs to 15 residues. Trimming left V 3 bases short and J 7 bases short, with 16 bases between. Germline CDR1 and CDR2: MDHEN and SYDVKM. CDR3 loop: CASSLGRGAGQPQHF. The CDR3 DNA follows: TGTGCCAGCAGTTTGGGTAGGGGAGCGGGACAGCCCCAGCATTTT.

This chain joins TRBV10-2 and TRBJ1-1, with D uncertain. This CDR3 region has 13 residues. V lost 8 bases, J lost 0 bases, and 10 bases lay in between. Germline lookup yields CDR1 WSHSY and CDR2 SAAADI. As DNA, the CDR3 is TGCGCCAGCCGGGAAGGCCTGAACACTGAAGCTTTCTTT. This gives the protein CASREGLNTEAFF.

V gene TRBV27 combines with J gene TRBJ1-4; D is possibly TRBD1 (6 bases). The germline V gene encodes CDR1 MNHEY and CDR2 SMNVEV (reference sequence). The CDR3 runs 16 residues. Trimming removed 5 bases at V and 3 bases at J, with 16 bases between. CDR3 nucleotide sequence: TGTGCCAGCAGTCCCCCCGGGGCAGGGGCTAATGAAAAACTGTTTTTT. The encoded protein is CASSPPGAGANEKLFF.

This rearrangement joins TRBV5-1 to TRBJ2-3; D ambiguous. In germline, CDR1 is SGHRS, CDR2 YFSETQ. The CDR3 has 13 amino acids. The V end lost 0 bases, the J end lost 6 bases, and 8 bases lay between the germline ends. CDR3 DNA sequence: TGCGCCAGCAGCTTGGGTTTGCAGGATACGCAGTATTTT. Protein: CASSLGLQDTQYF.

This chain joins TRBV5-4 and TRBJ2-1; 10 bases are shared with TRBD2. Germline V gene data show CDR1 as SGHNT and CDR2 as YYREEE (reference sequence). The ends lost 2 bases at V and 8 bases at J; junction bases unmatched: 10. The CDR3 covers 16 residues. The CDR3 here is CASSFPSGRERDEQFF. The CDR3 bases are TGTGCCAGCAGCTTCCCTAGCGGGAGAGAGAGGGATGAGCAGTTCTTC. Full variable domain (missing parts from reference TRBV5-4 and TRBJ2-1): ETGVTQSPTHLIKTRGQQVTLRCSSQSGHNTVSWYQQALGQGPQFIFQYYREEENGRGNFPPRFSGLQFPNYSSELNVNALELDDSALYLCASSFPSGRERDEQFFGPGTRLTVL.

This chain joins TRBV29-1 and TRBJ2-1; 7 bases map to TRBD2. There are 14 residues in the CDR3. From germline, CDR1 is SQVTM and CDR2 ANQGSEA. Trimming at V came to 3 bases and at J to 7 bases, leaving 9 bases not matched to a gene. This CDR3 reads CSVDTRLASNEQFF. CDR3 DNA: TGCAGCGTTGATACTCGACTAGCCAGTAATGAGCAGTTCTTC.

This clone is a singleton in its sample. The chain links TRBV6-1 to TRBJ1-3, with no clear D. CDR1 is MNHNS, CDR2 SASEGT, per germline. Trimming stripped 2 bases from V and 0 bases from J, with 11 bases between. The CDR3 is 16 residues long. CDR3: CASSESRHYSGNTIYF. In nucleotides, the CDR3 is TGTGCCAGCAGTGAAAGTCGGCACTACTCTGGAAACACCATATATTTT.